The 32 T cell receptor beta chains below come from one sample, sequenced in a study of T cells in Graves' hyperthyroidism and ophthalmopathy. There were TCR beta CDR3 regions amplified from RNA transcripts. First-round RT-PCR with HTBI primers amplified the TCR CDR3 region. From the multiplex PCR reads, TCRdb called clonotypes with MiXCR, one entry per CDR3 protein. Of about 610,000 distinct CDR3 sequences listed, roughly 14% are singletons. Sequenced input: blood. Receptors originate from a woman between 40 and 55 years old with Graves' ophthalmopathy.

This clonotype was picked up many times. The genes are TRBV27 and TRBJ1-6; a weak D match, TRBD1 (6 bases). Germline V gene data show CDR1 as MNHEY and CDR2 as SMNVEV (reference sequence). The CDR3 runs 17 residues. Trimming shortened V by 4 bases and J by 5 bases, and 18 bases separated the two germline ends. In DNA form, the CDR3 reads TGTGCCAGCAGTTCCGTCCTCGACAGGAATGATAATTCACCCCTCCACTTT. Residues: CASSSVLDRNDNSPLHF.

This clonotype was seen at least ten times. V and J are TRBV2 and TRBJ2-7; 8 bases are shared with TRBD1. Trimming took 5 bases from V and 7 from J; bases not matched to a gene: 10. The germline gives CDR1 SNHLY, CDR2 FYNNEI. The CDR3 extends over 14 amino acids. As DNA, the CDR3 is TGTGCCAGCAGTTGGGACAGGAGCTGGGGGGAGCAGTACTTC. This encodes CASSWDRSWGEQYF.

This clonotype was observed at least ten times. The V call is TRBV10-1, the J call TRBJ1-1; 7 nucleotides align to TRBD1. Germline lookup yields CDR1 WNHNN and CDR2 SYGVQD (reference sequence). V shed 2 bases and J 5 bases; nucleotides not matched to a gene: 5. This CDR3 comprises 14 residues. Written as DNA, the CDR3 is TGCGCCAGCAGTGAGAGACAGGGCGGGACTGAAGCTTTCTTT. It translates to CASSERQGGTEAFF.

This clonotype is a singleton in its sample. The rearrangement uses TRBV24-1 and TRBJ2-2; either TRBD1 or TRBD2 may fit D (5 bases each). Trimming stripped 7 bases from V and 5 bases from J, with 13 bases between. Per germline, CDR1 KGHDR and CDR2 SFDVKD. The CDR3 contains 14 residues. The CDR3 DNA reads TGTGCCACCAGCGGACCTTGGGGGACCGGGGAGCTGTTTTTT. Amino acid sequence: CATSGPWGTGELFF.

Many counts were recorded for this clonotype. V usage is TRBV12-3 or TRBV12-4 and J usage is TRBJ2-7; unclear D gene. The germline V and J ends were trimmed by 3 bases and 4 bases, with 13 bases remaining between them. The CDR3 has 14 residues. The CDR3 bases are TGTGCCAGCAGTTTTCACCCCAACGAGTACGAGCAGTACTTC. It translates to CASSFHPNEYEQYF.

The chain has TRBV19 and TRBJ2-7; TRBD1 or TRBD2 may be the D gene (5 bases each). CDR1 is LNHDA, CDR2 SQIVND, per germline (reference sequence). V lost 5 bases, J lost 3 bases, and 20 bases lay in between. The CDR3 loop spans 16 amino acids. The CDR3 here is CASSSLAEAGFYEQYF. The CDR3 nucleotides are TGTGCCAGTAGTTCTCTCGCGGAGGCAGGGTTCTACGAGCAGTACTTC.

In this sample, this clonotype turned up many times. In DNA form, the CDR3 reads TGTGCCAGCAGCCGAGAAGCGGTCGGCAGAGGAAACACCATATATTTT. Its translation: CASSREAVGRGNTIYF. The chain employs TRBV6-5 and TRBJ1-3, with D unresolved. Trimming removed 6 bases at V and 4 bases at J, with 19 bases between. CDR1 and CDR2 from the germline V gene are MNHEY and SVGAGI. This CDR3 is 16 amino acids long.

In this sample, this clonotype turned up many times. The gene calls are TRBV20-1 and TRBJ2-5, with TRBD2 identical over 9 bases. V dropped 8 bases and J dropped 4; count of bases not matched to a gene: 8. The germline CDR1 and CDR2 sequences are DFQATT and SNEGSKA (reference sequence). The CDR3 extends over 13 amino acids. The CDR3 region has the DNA TGCAGTCCTCACGTAGCGGGAGTAGAGACCCAGTACTTC. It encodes CSPHVAGVETQYF.

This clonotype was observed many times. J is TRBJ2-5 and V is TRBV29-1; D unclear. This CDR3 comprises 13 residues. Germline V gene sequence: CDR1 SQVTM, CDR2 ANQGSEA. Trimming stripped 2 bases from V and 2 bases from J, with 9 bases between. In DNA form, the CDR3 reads TGCAGCGTTGAATCCCAATTACAAGAGACCCAGTACTTC. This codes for CSVESQLQETQYF.

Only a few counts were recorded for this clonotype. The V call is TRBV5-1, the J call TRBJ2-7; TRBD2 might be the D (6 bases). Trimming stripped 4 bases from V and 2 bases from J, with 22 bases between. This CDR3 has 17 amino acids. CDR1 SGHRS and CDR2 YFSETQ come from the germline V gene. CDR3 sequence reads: CASSRTMSGTGAYEQYF. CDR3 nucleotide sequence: TGCGCCAGCAGCCGTACTATGTCCGGGACGGGGGCCTACGAGCAGTACTTC.

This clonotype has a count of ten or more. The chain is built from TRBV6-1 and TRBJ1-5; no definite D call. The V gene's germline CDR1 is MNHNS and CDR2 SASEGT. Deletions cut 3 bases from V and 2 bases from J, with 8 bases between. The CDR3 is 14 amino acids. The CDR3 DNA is TGTGCCAGCAGTGAGAGTATTGGCAATCAGCCCCAGCATTTT. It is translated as CASSESIGNQPQHF.

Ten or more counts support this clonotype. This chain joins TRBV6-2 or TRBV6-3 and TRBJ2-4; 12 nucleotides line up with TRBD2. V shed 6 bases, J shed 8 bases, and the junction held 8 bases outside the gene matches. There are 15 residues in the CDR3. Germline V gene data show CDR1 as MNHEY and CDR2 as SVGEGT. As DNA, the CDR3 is TGTGCCAGCAGCCTCGGACTAGCGGGATCGCACATTCAGTACTTC. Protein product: CASSLGLAGSHIQYF.

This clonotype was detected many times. The CDR3 sequence: CASSLGGVEQYF. The DNA of the CDR3 is TGTGCCAGCAGTTTAGGAGGGGTGGAGCAGTACTTC. The rearrangement links TRBV28 to TRBJ2-7, with a possible D match to TRBD2 (6 bases). Trimming shortened V by 2 bases and J by 7 bases, and 9 bases separated the two germline ends. The germline V gene encodes CDR1 MDHEN and CDR2 SYDVKM. The CDR3 length is 12 residues.

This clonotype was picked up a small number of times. DNA of the CDR3: TGCAGCGTCCGACCCGGCGCGGACGGGGCCAACGTCCTGACTTTC. Amino acids: CSVRPGADGANVLTF. The chain combines TRBV29-1 with TRBJ2-6; no firm D call. The V gene lost 6 bases and the J gene lost 4 bases, with 16 bases spanning the gap. This CDR3 comprises 15 residues. Germline CDR1 and CDR2: SQVTM and ANQGSEA.

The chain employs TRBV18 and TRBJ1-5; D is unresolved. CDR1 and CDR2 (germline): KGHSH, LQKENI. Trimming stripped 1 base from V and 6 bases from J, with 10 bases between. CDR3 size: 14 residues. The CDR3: CASSPQVFTQPQHF. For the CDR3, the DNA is TGTGCCAGCTCACCACAGGTATTCACTCAGCCCCAGCATTTT.

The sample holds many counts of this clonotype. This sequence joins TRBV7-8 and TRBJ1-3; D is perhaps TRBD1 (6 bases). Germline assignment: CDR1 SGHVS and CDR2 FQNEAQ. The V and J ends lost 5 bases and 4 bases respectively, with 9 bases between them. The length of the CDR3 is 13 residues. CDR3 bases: TGTGCCAGCAGCGGAGGACAGGGAAACACCATATATTTT. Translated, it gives CASSGGQGNTIYF.

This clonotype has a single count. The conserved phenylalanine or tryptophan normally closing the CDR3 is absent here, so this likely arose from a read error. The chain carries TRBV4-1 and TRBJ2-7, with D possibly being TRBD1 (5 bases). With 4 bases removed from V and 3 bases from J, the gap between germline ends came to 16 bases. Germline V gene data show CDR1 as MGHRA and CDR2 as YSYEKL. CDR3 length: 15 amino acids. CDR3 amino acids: CASSLRLTVVYEQYY. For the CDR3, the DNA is TGCGCCAGCAGCCTCAGATTGACAGTGGTCTACGAGCAGTACTAC.

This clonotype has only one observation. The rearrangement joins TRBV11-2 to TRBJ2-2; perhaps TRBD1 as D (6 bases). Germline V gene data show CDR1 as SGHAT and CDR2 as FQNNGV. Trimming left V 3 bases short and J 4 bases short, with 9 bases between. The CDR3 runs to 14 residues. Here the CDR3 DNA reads TGTGCCAGCAGCTTTAGGACAGCCACCGGGGAGCTGTTTTTT. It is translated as CASSFRTATGELFF.

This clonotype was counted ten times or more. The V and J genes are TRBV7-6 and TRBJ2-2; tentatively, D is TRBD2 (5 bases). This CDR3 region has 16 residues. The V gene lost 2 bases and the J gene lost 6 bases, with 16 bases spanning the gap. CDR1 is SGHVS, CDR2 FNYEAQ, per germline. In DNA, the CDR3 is TGTGCCAGCAGCTTAAAGTCCGACTATACCCCCGGGGAGCTGTTTTTT. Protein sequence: CASSLKSDYTPGELFF.

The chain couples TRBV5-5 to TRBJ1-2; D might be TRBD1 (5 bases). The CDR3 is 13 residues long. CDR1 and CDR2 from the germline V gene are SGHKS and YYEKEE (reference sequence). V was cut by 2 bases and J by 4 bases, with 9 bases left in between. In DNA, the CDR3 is TGTGCCAGCAGCTTCCAGGGTACCTATGGCTACACCTTC. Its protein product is CASSFQGTYGYTF.

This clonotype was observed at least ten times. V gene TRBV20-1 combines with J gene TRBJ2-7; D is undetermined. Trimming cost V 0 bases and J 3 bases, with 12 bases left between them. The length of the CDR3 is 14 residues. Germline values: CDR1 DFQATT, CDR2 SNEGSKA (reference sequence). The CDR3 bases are TGCAGTGCTAGAGATCGGTCGCGTTTCTACGAGCAGTACTTC. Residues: CSARDRSRFYEQYF.

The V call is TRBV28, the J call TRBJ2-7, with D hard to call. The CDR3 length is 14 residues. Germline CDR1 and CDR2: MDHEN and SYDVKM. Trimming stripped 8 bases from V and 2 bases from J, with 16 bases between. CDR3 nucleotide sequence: TGTGCCAGCGTACCTGAGACGGAAACCTACGAGCAGTACTTC. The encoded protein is CASVPETETYEQYF.

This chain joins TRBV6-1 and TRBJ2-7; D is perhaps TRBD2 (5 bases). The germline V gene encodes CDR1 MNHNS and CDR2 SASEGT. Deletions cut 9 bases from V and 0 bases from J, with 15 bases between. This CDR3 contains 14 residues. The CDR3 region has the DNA TGTGCCAGTTGTCTCGGGGAGAGCTCCTACGAGCAGTACTTC. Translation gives CASCLGESSYEQYF.

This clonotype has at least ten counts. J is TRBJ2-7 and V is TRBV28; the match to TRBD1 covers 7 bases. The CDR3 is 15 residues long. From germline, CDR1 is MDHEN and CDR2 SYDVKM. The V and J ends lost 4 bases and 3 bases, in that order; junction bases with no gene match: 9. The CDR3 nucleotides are TGTGCCAGCAGTTCAGAGAGGGGGCTCCACTACGAGCAGTACTTC. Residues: CASSSERGLHYEQYF.

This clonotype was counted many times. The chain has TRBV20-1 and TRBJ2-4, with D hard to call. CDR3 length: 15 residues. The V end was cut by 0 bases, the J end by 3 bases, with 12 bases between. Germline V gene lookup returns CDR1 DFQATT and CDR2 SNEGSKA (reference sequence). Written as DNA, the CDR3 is TGCAGTGCTAGAGATGGGGTCTTTGGCAAAAACATTCAGTACTTC. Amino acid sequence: CSARDGVFGKNIQYF.

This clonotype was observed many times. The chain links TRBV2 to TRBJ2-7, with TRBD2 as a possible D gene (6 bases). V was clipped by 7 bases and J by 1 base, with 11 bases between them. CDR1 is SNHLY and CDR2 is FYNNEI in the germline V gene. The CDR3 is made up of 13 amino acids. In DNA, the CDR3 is TGTGCCAGCAATTGGGGGAGGTCCTACGAGCAGTACTTC. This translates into CASNWGRSYEQYF.

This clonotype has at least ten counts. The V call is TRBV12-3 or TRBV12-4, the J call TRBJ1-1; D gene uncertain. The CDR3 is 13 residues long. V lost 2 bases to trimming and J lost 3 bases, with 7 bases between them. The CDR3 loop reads CASSLMGYTEAFF. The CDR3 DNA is TGTGCCAGCAGTTTAATGGGGTACACTGAAGCTTTCTTT.

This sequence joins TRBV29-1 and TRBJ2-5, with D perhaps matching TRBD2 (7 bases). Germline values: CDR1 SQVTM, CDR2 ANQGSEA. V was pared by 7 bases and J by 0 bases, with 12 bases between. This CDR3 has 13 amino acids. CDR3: CSGGGTNQETQYF. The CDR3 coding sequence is TGCAGCGGGGGGGGCACAAACCAAGAGACCCAGTACTTC.

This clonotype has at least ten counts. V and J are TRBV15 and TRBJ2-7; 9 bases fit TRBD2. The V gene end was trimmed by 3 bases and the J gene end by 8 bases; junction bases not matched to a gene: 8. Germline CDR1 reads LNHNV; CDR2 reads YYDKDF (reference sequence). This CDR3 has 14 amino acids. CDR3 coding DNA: TGTGCCACCAGCAGGACTAGCGGCCACCAGCAGCAGTACTTC. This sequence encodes CATSRTSGHQQQYF.

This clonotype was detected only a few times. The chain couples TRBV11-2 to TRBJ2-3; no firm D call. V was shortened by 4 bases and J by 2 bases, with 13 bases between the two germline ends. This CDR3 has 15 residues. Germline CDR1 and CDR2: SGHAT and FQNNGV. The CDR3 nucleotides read TGTGCCAGCAGCTCCGGCGGACCCAACACAGATACGCAGTATTTT. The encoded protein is CASSSGGPNTDTQYF.

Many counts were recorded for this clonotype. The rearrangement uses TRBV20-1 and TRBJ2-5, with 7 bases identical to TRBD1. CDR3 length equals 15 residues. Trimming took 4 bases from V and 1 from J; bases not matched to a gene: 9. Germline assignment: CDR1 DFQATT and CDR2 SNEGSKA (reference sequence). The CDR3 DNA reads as TGCAGTGCTATGCTCCCGGGACAGCCCCAAGAGACCCAGTACTTC. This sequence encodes CSAMLPGQPQETQYF.

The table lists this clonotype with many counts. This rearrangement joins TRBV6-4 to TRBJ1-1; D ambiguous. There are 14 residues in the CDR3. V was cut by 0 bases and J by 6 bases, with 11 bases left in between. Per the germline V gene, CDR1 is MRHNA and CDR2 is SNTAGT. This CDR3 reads CASSDSISGSEAFF. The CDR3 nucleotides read TGTGCCAGCAGTGACTCGATCTCGGGGTCTGAAGCTTTCTTT.